A single sample gave rise to the 11 T cell receptor beta chains below, sequenced in a study of PD-1 blockade in classical Hodgkin lymphoma. Some clones are missing from TCRdb's copy, which holds only in-frame ones; the method was immunoSEQ multiplex PCR. Here the sample spans almost 100,000 clones, roughly 90% being singletons. All patients relapsed after autologous stem cell transplantation, and brentuximab vedotin exposure varied. The sequencing used peripheral blood mononuclear cells (PBMCs), collected at baseline. The receptor source for this set is a human donor with classical Hodgkin lymphoma.

V usage is TRBV6-6 and J usage is TRBJ2-7; 10 nucleotides agree with TRBD2. The V segment lost 0 bases and the J segment 2 bases; nucleotides outside the gene matches: 1. Germline V gene data show CDR1 as MNHNY and CDR2 as SVGAGI (reference sequence). This CDR3 has 15 amino acids. In DNA form, the CDR3 reads TGTGCCAGCAGTTACTCCGGACTAGCGGCCTACGAGCAGTACTTC. It encodes CASSYSGLAAYEQYF.

There are a few counts of this clone. Different DNA sequences within this sample yield the same CDR3. The chain has TRBV5-1 and TRBJ1-2, with 9 bases matching TRBD1. V lost 4 bases and J lost 4; bases outside the gene matches: 2. The CDR3 runs 13 residues. The V gene's germline CDR1 is SGHRS and CDR2 YFSETQ. The chain's CDR3 is CASSPGQGYGYTF. CDR3 nucleotides: TGCGCCAGCAGCCCGGGACAGGGCTATGGCTACACCTTC.

The sample holds one count of this clone. The rearrangement uses TRBV7-8 and TRBJ1-2; no clear D. CDR1 and CDR2 (germline): SGHVS, FQNEAQ. CDR3 size: 15 residues. Deletions cut 0 bases from V and 6 bases from J, with 14 bases between. The CDR3 reads CASSLALWGFDGYTF. The CDR3 coding sequence is TGTGCCAGCAGCTTAGCGCTCTGGGGATTCGATGGCTACACCTTC.

The chain uses TRBV4-2 and TRBJ1-2; TRBD1 is a possible D gene (6 bases). The germline V gene encodes CDR1 LGHNA and CDR2 YNFKEQ. The CDR3 runs 16 residues. Trimming pared 1 base from V and 4 bases from J, leaving 16 bases between. The CDR3 sequence: CASSQVGGETGYGYTF. CDR3 sequence (DNA): TGTGCCAGCAGCCAAGTAGGGGGGGAGACAGGCTATGGCTACACCTTC.

This chain connects TRBV15 to TRBJ1-4; 7 nucleotides line up with TRBD1. CDR3 size: 16 residues. J was trimmed by 2 bases and V by 5 bases; bases with no gene match: 8. The germline V gene has CDR1 LNHNV and CDR2 YYDKDF (reference sequence). DNA of the CDR3: TGTGCCACCAGCGTCAGGGGGGGGCCGACTAATGAAAAACTGTTTTTT. Translation gives CATSVRGGPTNEKLFF.

The V call is TRBV6-6, the J call TRBJ1-2; the D gene is possibly TRBD1 (6 bases). Germline CDR1 and CDR2: MNHNY and SVGAGI (reference sequence). V lost 7 bases to trimming and J lost 0 bases, with 12 bases between them. The CDR3 has 14 amino acids. This CDR3 is CASNRDTANYGYTF. Written as DNA, the CDR3 is TGTGCCAGCAACCGGGACACCGCTAACTATGGCTACACCTTC.

The chain is built from TRBV11-2 and TRBJ2-6, with D perhaps TRBD1 or TRBD2 (5 bases each). CDR3 length: 17 residues. Germline V CDR1 and CDR2: SGHAT, FQNNGV. V was shortened by 5 bases and J by 0 bases, with 14 bases between the two germline ends. The CDR3 DNA is TGTGCCAGCAGCCTCGGGGCTCTGAGCTCTGGGGCCAACGTCCTGACTTTC. Its translation is CASSLGALSSGANVLTF.

The chain has TRBV5-1 and TRBJ2-1, with 14 bases matching TRBD2. J lost 4 bases, V lost 4 bases, and 7 bases had no gene match. The CDR3 runs to 17 residues. From germline, CDR1 is SGHRS and CDR2 YFSETQ. The CDR3 nucleotides read TGCGCCAGCAGCACCGGGACTAGCGGGAGAAAGTACAATGAGCAGTTCTTC. Protein: CASSTGTSGRKYNEQFF.

The chain has TRBV6-5 and TRBJ2-1, with 8 bases matching TRBD1. V dropped 4 bases and J dropped 0; count of bases not matched to a gene: 2. Germline lookup yields CDR1 MNHEY and CDR2 SVGAGI. The CDR3 is 15 amino acids. This CDR3 reads CASSLTGVSYNEQFF. The DNA for the CDR3 is TGTGCCAGCAGTTTGACAGGGGTCTCCTACAATGAGCAGTTCTTC.

The chain uses TRBV6-5 and TRBJ2-1, with D perhaps matching TRBD1 (5 bases). Trimming stripped 7 bases from V and 7 bases from J, with 11 bases between. CDR1 is MNHEY and CDR2 is SVGAGI in the germline V gene. The CDR3 has 12 amino acids. The CDR3 DNA reads TGTGCCAGCAACCCAAGGGGTAATGAGCAGTTCTTC. Its protein product is CASNPRGNEQFF.

This rearrangement joins TRBV28 to TRBJ1-2; no clear D gene. Trimming pared 8 bases from V and 4 bases from J, leaving 8 bases between. Germline values: CDR1 MDHEN, CDR2 SYDVKM. The CDR3 totals 11 residues. This CDR3 reads CASGLLYGYTF. The CDR3 bases are TGTGCCAGCGGCCTCCTCTATGGCTACACCTTC.